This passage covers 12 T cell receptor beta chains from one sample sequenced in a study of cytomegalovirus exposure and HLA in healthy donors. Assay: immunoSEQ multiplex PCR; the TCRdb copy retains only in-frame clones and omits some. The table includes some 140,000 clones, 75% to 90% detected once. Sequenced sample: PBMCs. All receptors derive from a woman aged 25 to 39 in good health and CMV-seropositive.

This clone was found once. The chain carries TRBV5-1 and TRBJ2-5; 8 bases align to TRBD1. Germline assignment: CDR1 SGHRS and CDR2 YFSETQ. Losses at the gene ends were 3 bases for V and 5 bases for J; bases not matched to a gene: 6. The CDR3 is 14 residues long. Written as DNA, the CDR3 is TGCGCCAGCAGCTCCCGGACAGGGAGGGAGACCCAGTACTTC. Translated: CASSSRTGRETQYF.

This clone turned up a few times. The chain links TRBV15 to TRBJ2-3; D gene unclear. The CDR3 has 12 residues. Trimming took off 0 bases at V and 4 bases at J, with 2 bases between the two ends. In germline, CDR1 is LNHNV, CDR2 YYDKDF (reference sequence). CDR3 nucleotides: TGTGCCACCAGCAGAGACGCAGATACGCAGTATTTT. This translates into CATSRDADTQYF.

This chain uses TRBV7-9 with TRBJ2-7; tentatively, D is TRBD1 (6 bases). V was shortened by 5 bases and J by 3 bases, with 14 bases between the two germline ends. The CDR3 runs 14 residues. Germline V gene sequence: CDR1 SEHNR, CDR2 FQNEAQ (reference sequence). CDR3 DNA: TGTGCCAGCAGCGAATGGACAGCAAACTACGAGCAGTACTTC. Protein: CASSEWTANYEQYF.

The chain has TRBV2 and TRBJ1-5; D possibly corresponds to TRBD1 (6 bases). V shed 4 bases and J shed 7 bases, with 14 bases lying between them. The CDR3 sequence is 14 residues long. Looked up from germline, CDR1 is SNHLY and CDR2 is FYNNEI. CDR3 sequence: CASSAWAGVQPQHF. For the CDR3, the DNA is TGTGCCAGCAGTGCATGGGCAGGGGTCCAGCCCCAGCATTTT.

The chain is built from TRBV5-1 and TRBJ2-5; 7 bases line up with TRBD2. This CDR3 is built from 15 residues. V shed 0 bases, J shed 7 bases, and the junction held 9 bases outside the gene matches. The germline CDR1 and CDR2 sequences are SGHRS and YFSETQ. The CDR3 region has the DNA TGCGCCAGCAGCTTGGGGGAAACTAGCGCGGCGACCCAGTACTTC. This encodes CASSLGETSAATQYF.

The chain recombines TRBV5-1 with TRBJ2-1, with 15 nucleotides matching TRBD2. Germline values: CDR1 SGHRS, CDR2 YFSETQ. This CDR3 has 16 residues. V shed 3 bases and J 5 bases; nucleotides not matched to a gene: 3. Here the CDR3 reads CASSWGLAGGNNEQFF. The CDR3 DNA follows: TGCGCCAGCAGCTGGGGACTAGCGGGGGGTAACAATGAGCAGTTCTTC.

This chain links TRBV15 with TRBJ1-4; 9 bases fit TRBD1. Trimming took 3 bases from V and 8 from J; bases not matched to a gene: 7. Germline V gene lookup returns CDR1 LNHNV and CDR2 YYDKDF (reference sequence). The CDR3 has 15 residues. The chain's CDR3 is CATSSNRGRDEKLFF. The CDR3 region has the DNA TGTGCCACCAGCAGTAACAGGGGGCGGGACGAAAAACTGTTTTTT.

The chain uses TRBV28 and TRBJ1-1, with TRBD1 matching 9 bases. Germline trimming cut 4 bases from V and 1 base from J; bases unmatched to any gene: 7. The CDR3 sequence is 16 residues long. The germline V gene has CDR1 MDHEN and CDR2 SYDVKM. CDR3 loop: CASSWDRAVRNTEAFF. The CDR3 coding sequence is TGTGCCAGCAGTTGGGACAGGGCGGTTAGGAACACTGAAGCTTTCTTT.

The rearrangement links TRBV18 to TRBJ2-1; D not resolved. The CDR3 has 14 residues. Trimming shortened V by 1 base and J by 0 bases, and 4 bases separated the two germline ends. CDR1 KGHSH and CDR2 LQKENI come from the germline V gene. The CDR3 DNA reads TGTGCCAGCTCACCACTCGGCTCCTACAATGAGCAGTTCTTC. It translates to CASSPLGSYNEQFF. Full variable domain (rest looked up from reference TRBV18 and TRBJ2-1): NAGVMQNPRHLVRRRGQEARLRCSPMKGHSHVYWYRQLPEEGLKFMVYLQKENIIDESGMPKERFSAEFPKEGPSILRIQQVVRGDSAAYFCASSPLGSYNEQFFGPGTRLTVL.

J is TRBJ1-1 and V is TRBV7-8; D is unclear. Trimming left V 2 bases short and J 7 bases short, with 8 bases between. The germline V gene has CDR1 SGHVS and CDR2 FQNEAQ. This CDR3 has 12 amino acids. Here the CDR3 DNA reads TGTGCCAGCAGCTTACAGTGGAGTGAAGCTTTCTTT. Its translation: CASSLQWSEAFF. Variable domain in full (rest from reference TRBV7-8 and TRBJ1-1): GAGVSQSPRYKVAKRGQDVALRCDPISGHVSLFWYQQALGQGPEFLTYFQNEAQLDKSGLPSDRFFAERPEGSVSTLKIQRTQQEDSAVYLCASSLQWSEAFFGQGTRLTVV.

This chain's CDR3 is CASSSHSTDTQYF. CDR3 sequence (DNA): TGCGCCAGCAGCTCACATTCCACAGATACGCAGTATTTT. The chain combines TRBV5-1 with TRBJ2-3; D uncertain. With 3 bases removed from V and 2 bases from J, the gap between germline ends came to 7 bases. Germline CDR1 reads SGHRS; CDR2 reads YFSETQ. The CDR3 spans 13 residues.

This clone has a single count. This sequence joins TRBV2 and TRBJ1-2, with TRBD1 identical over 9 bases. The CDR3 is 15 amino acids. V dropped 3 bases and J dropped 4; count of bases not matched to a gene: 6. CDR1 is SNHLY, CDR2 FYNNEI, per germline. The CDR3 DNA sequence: TGTGCCAGCAGTGAGGAACAGGGGGCATCCTATGGCTACACCTTC. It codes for CASSEEQGASYGYTF.